This TCR beta chain is drawn from a study of T cell responses to AZD1222 COVID-19 vaccine. Study findings and constraints: Across spike, vaccine-associated CD4 TCRs were found, dominant at 160-218 and 743-854. Close to half of spike-specific TCRs reportedly recognize unmutated variant regions. Possibly, clonal diversity was underestimated; donors were largely white British and included more females.

Using immunoSEQ multiplex PCR, the repertoire was profiled, and TCRdb retains in-frame clones only, with some absent. The profile shows around 150,000 clones, about nine tenths of them singletons. In regard to this clone: Its antigen is not identified.

Specimen: peripheral blood, collected 28 days after the second AZD1222 dose. This clonotype originated in an adult who received the AZD1222 COVID-19 vaccine.

The CDR3 DNA is TGTGCCAGCCTCTTCCAGAGCGGAATGCTTAATGAGCAGTTCTTC. Its protein product is CASLFQSGMLNEQFF. This sequence joins TRBV2 and TRBJ2-1; a possible D gene is TRBD2 (5 bases). The germline V gene encodes CDR1 SNHLY and CDR2 FYNNEI. The CDR3 sequence is 15 residues long. Trimming took 8 bases from V and 7 from J, leaving 21 bases between them.